Listed below are T cell receptor beta chains from one sample, sequenced in a study of cytomegalovirus exposure and HLA in healthy donors. Using immunoSEQ multiplex PCR, the repertoire was profiled, and TCRdb retains in-frame clones only, with some absent. The sample has about 120,000 clones, over 60% seen once. Sequenced: PBMCs. The receptors stem from a man aged 18-30 years in good health and CMV-seropositive. Both conserved end residues are part of each CDR3. D genes are given only for firm matches. Rows give clone size only sometimes, using once, few, many, or a class for an expanded clone.

TGTGCCAGCGGACAGGGCGGTCAGCCCCAGCATTTT CASGQGGQPQHF TRBD1 many TRBJ1-5 TRBV2
TGTGCCAGCAGTTATCTTTTCGGGGGGGGGAGCGAGCAGTACTTC CASSYLFGGGSEQYF TRBD2 few TRBJ2-7 TRBV6-5
TGTGCCAGCAGCCGCACAGGGTCGGCCGGGGAGCTGTTTTTT CASSRTGSAGELFF . . TRBJ2-2 TRBV6-1
TGTGCCAGCAGCAGGGACAGCGATTACAATGAGCAGTTCTTC CASSRDSDYNEQFF TRBD1 few TRBJ2-1 TRBV6-6
TGTGCCAGCAGCTCACAGGCGGCTAGCAATCAGCCCCAGCATTTT CASSSQAASNQPQHF . . TRBJ1-5 TRBV5-5
TGTGCCAGCACCCGGACAGGGATCGTCTACGAGCAGTACTTC CASTRTGIVYEQYF TRBD1 few TRBJ2-7 TRBV28
TGTGCCAGCAGATCGCTAGCGAGGGGCACCGGGGAGCTGTTTTTT CASRSLARGTGELFF . few TRBJ2-2 TRBV6-5
TGCGCCAGCAGCTTGGCGGGGGGAAAAGAGACCCAGTACTTC CASSLAGGKETQYF TRBD2 . TRBJ2-5 TRBV5-1
TGTGCCAGTAGTAGGGGGCTTGGGGCCAACGTCCTGACTTTC CASSRGLGANVLTF . . TRBJ2-6 TRBV19
TGTGCCAGCGGATTTCTCTTGGGGGGGAGCACAGATACGCAGTATTTT CASGFLLGGSTDTQYF TRBD2 . TRBJ2-3 TRBV28
TGTGCCACCAGCCACGAACGCGGGGGGCGAGGAACTGAAGCTTTCTTT CATSHERGGRGTEAFF . . TRBJ1-1 TRBV15
TGTGCCAGCAGCTTTACCCGGGACTATACGCAGCAGTATTTT CASSFTRDYTQQYF TRBD2 . TRBJ2-3 TRBV7-6
TGTGCCAGCAGTTACTCCGGTAGGGGAAACACTGAAGCTTTCTTT CASSYSGRGNTEAFF . . TRBJ1-1 TRBV6-5
TGCGCCAGCAGCCATCCCCCCGGGTGGAGGGCGGGTGAGGACATTCAGTACTTC CASSHPPGWRAGEDIQYF . once TRBJ2-4 TRBV4-1
TGTGCCAGCAGCCGAGAAGCGGGGGGGAATGAGCAGTTCTTC CASSREAGGNEQFF TRBD2 . TRBJ2-1 TRBV11-3
TGTGCCAGTAGTCTCCGGGACAGGGGATATCCCCTCCACTTT CASSLRDRGYPLHF TRBD1 . TRBJ1-6 TRBV19
TGTGCCAGCAGTGGCTGGGGACTAGCGGGGATGAACACCGGGGAGCTGTTTTTT CASSGWGLAGMNTGELFF TRBD2 few TRBJ2-2 TRBV27
TGCGCCAGCAGCTTGGACGGGTGCCCCCTCCACTTT CASSLDGCPLHF . few TRBJ1-6 TRBV5-1
TGCGCCAGCAGCCGGGCCGGGACTAGCGGGGGGGTAGTAGATACGCAGTATTTT CASSRAGTSGGVVDTQYF TRBD2 . TRBJ2-3 TRBV5-1
TGTGCCAGCAGCCCGCGACAGAGCACAGATACGCAGTATTTT CASSPRQSTDTQYF . . TRBJ2-3 TRBV7-3
TGTGCCAGTAGTATCGGGACAGTCTCTGGGGCCAACGTCCTGACTTTC CASSIGTVSGANVLTF TRBD1 . TRBJ2-6 TRBV19
TGTGCCAGCAGTAGAGGTTGGGCAACTAATGAAAAACTGTTTTTT CASSRGWATNEKLFF . . TRBJ1-4 TRBV6-5
TGTGCCAGCAGCGACACAGGGGTCTGGTTAAACACCATATATTTT CASSDTGVWLNTIYF TRBD1 . TRBJ1-3 TRBV7-9
TGTGCCAGCTCATTGGGACTAGCTTCTATCGATGAGCAGTTCTTC CASSLGLASIDEQFF TRBD2 . TRBJ2-1 TRBV6-5
TGTGCCAGCACCCGGACGGAGGGGGCGGTTGGCTACACCTTC CASTRTEGAVGYTF TRBD1 once TRBJ1-2 TRBV2